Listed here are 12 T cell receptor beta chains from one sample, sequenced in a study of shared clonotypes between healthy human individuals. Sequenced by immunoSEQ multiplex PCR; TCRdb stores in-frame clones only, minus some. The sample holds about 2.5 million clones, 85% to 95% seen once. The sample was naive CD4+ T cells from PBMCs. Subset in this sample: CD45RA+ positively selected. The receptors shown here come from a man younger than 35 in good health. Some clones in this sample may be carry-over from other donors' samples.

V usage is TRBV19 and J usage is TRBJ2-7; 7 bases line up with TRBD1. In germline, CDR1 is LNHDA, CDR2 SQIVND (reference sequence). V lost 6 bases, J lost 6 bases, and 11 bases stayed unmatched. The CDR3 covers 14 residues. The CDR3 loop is CASSQGQWSPEQYF. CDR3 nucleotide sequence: TGTGCCAGTAGCCAGGGACAGTGGAGTCCCGAGCAGTACTTC.

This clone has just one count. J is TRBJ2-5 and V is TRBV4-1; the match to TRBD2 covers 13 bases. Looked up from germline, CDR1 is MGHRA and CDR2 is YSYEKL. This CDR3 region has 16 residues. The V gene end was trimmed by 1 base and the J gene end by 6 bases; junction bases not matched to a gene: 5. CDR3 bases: TGCGCCAGCAGCCAAGGCCGGACTAGCGGGAGTAAGACCCAGTACTTC. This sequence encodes CASSQGRTSGSKTQYF.

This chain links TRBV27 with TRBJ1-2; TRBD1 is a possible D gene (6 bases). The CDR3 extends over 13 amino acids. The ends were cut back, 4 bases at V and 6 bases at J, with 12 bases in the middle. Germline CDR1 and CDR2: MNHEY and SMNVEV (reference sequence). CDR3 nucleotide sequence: TGTGCCAGCAGTTCCTTGGACAGTAATGGCTACACCTTC. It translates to CASSSLDSNGYTF.

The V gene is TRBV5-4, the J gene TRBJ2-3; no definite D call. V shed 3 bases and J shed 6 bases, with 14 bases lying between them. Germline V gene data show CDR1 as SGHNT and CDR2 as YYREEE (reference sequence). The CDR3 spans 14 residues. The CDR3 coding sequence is TGTGCCAGCAGCTCGTATTCGCTGTCTGATACGCAGTATTTT. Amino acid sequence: CASSSYSLSDTQYF.

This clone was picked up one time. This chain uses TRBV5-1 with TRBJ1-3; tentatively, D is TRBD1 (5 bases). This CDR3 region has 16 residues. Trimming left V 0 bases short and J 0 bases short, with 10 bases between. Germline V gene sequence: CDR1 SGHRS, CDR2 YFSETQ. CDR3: CASSLGTTVSGNTIYF. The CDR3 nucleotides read TGCGCCAGCAGCTTGGGAACGACAGTCTCTGGAAACACCATATATTTT.

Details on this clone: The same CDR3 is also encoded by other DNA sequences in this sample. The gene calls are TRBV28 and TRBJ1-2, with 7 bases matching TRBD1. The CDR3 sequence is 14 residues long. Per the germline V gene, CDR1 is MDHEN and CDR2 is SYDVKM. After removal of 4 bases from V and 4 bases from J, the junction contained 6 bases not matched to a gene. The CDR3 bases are TGTGCCAGCAGTTCGACAGGGAGAGGCTATGGCTACACCTTC. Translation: CASSSTGRGYGYTF.

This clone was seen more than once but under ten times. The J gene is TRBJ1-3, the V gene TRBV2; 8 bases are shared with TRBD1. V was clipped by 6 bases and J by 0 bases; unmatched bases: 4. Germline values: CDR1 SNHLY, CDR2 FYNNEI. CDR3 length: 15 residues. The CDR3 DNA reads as TGTGCCAGCAGGGGGACAGGCGTCTCTGGAAACACCATATATTTT. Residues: CASRGTGVSGNTIYF.

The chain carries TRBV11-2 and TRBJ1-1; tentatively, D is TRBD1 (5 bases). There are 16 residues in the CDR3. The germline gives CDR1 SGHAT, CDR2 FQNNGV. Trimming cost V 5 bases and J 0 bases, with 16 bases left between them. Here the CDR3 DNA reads TGTGCCAGCAGCCCCGCCGGGGGTGGTATGAACACTGAAGCTTTCTTT. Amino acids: CASSPAGGGMNTEAFF.

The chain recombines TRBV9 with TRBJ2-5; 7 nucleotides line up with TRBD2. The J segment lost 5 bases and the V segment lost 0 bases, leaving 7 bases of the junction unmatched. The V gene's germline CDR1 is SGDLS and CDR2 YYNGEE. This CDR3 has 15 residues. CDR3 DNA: TGTGCCAGCAGCGTAGCAGCGGGAAGAGGGGAGACCCAGTACTTC. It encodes CASSVAAGRGETQYF.

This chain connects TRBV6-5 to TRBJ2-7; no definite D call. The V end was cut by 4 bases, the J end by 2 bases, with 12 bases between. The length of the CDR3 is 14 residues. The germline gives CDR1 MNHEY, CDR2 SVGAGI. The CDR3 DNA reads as TGTGCCAGCAGTTCACACTCGGCCCCCTACGAGCAGTACTTC. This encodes CASSSHSAPYEQYF.

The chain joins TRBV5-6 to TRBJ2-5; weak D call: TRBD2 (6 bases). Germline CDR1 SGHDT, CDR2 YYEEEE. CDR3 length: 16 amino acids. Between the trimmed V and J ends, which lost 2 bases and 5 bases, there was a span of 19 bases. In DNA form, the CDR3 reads TGTGCCAGCAGCTTAACTCTAATAGCGGTATCTGAGACCCAGTACTTC. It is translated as CASSLTLIAVSETQYF.

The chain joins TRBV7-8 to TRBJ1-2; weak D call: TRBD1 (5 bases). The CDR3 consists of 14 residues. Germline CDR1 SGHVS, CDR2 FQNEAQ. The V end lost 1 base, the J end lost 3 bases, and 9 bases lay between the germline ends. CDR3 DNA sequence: TGTGCCAGCAGCTTAGAGGCAGGGCACTATGGCTACACCTTC. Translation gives CASSLEAGHYGYTF.